This T cell receptor (beta chain) was captured in a study of robustness of blood B and T cell sequencing (dated by TCRdb to the late 2010s). Study-wide context: The goal of the study was to find out how much peripheral blood is required to reliably describe the TCRbeta and IgG repertoires of an individual. In each of the roughly ten independently drawn blood samples, both the TCRbeta and the IgG repertoires were quantified. For technical replicates, two replicate TCRbeta cDNA libraries were prepared from one shared RNA pool that came from a single 10 ml draw. Overall study outcomes, separate from this receptor: Pooling tubes did not make the overlap of rare TCRbeta clonotypes any better, which implies that much larger blood volumes would be needed to capture those rare clonotypes. Of the top 10,000 TCRbeta clonotypes in one technical replicate library, 90% to 95% were also found in the other technical replicate library. A full plateau was not reached by TCRbeta rarefaction curves, suggesting under-sequencing or many low-abundance clonotypes. Combining 3 or 4 tubes (roughly 29-45 ml blood) brought coverage of the top 10,000 TCRbeta clonotypes close to saturation. The 1,000 most abundant TCRbeta clonotypes from the pooled draws were found in every single 10 ml sample. Evidence of cross-contamination, likely caused by batch processing, was seen in one pair of TCRbeta libraries, and the UMI-sequence pairs shared between the two libraries were removed. EDTA tubes required immediate fractionation, limiting use in multi-site collections.

Regarding this clonotype: It has no known antigen specificity. Base qualities are not provided; no much larger clone lies one nucleotide away.

Library preparation used PCR. Sequencing relied on an Illumina MiSeq. SMARTScribe reverse transcriptase and a 5' template-switch oligo, by which a universal priming site was added, were used for cDNA synthesis. A 12-nucleotide random unique molecular identifier (UMI) was carried by the template-switch oligo, and each cDNA molecule was tagged with this UMI. During reverse transcription, chain-specific reverse primers targeted TCRbeta transcripts. Residual template-switch adapters were removed by uracil DNA glycosylase treatment, and cDNA was purified using a Qiagen MinElute kit. For the first PCR, KAPA HiFi HotStart ReadyMix was used for 20 to 25 cycles, with amplification split across four 50 ul reactions containing step-out primers. Before any further amplification, the products of the first-round PCR were gel-purified. Illumina Nextera adapters were attached in a second PCR of around 8 cycles, and the libraries were then purified and pooled. The UMI barcode for each TCRbeta molecule was captured by a 50-nucleotide 5' read. The study's processing was this. The MIGEC toolkit was used to group reads by UMI into consensus reads. PEAR was used to merge forward and reverse consensus reads, producing the final reads. A custom decontamination script removed identical UMI-sequence pairs shared across libraries, treating them as cross-sample contamination. MIGMAP, a wrapper around IgBLAST, was used for V(D)J assignment and CDR3 extraction. A TCR clonotype was defined as sharing the same V gene, J gene and CDR3 amino acid sequence, and CDR1 and CDR2 were not sequenced. The public reads were reanalyzed by TCRdb: fastp trimming at Q25, MiXCR alignment, in-frame beta chains only. Rows are unified per CDR3 protein, each entry keeping the most common DNA and genes. These V and J calls rely on TCRdb rather than the paper's analysis. Within this sample are more than 1,500 distinct CDR3 sequences, with 45% to 50% of them counted one time only. The ten largest clones capture 30% to 40% of the sample.

V is shortened by 3 bases, J by 4 bases, and the region joining them spans 10 bases. The CDR3 spans 12 residues, from the cysteine through the phenylalanine. CDR3 DNA is the only sequence kept; it has 36 bases, read in frame from the first base. For CDR1 and CDR2, the germline V gene (reference sequence) lists DFQATT and SNEGSKA. TCRbeta repertoires were measured from mRNA instead of genomic DNA, an approach that captures expressed receptors. Without any cell sorting, leukocytes from the buffy coat were collected into Trizol, and RNA was extracted using the Direct-zol RNA MiniPrep Plus kit. EDTA blood tubes were centrifuged immediately at 4°C to separate plasma, buffy coat and red blood cells.

The sequenced sample consisted of peripheral blood. This TCR derives from a human donor in good health. The rearranged segments are TRBV20-1 and TRBJ2-7; tentative D gene TRBD2, with 5 bases matching. The CDR3 has the sequence CSASVGEYEQYF. The sequenced DNA: TGCAGTGCTAGTGTCGGGGAATACGAGCAGTACTTC.